The 13 T cell receptor beta chains in this list originate from one sample, sequenced in a study of T cells in Graves' hyperthyroidism and ophthalmopathy (dated by TCRdb to the late 2010s). Library method: multiplex PCR. This sample was sequenced with an Illumina HiSeq 2000. The TCR beta CDR3 regions were amplified from RNA transcripts. The first round of RT-PCR for the TCR CDR3 was performed with the HTBI primer set and the Qiagen OneStep RT-PCR kit. The public reads were quality trimmed at Q25 with fastp and then assembled into clones with MiXCR by TCRdb, keeping productive beta chains. Rows are unified per CDR3 protein, each entry keeping the most common DNA and genes. Recorded for this sample are some 250,000 distinct CDR3 sequences; about 15% of them occurred a single time. Of the sample, under 35% is held by the ten largest clones. The sample was blood. The receptors originated from a woman aged 45-65 years with Graves' hyperthyroidism that later progressed to Graves' ophthalmopathy.

This clonotype showed up many times. Written as DNA, the CDR3 is TGTGCCAGCAGTTTCCTGGGGCAGGGGGTAGGTCCCCTCCACTTT. Translated: CASSFLGQGVGPLHF. The chain recombines TRBV27 with TRBJ1-6; 7 nucleotides match TRBD1. J gave up 13 bases and V 3 bases, and 12 bases lay outside the gene matches. The CDR3 totals 15 residues. Germline CDR1 is MNHEY and CDR2 is SMNVEV (reference sequence).

This clonotype was recorded at least ten times. The chain carries TRBV7-2 and TRBJ2-3, with TRBD2 matching over 10 bases. V was pared by 2 bases and J by 4 bases, with 12 bases of the junction left unmatched. There are 18 residues in the CDR3. From germline, CDR1 is SGHTA and CDR2 FQGNSA. Written as DNA, the CDR3 is TGTGCCAGCAGCTTATTGATCGCTAGCGGGAGTAATCCAGATACGCAGTATTTT. Its translation is CASSLLIASGSNPDTQYF.

This clonotype was picked up many times. This chain joins TRBV2 and TRBJ1-5, with 7 bases that match TRBD1. The germline V gene encodes CDR1 SNHLY and CDR2 FYNNEI. V lost 8 bases to trimming and J lost 2 bases; unmatched junction nucleotides: 6. The CDR3 has 14 residues. The CDR3 here is CASVTGAGNQPQHF. Here the CDR3 DNA reads TGTGCCAGCGTAACAGGGGCTGGCAATCAGCCCCAGCATTTT. The complete variable domain, with remaining parts taken from reference TRBV2 and TRBJ1-5, reads EPEVTQTPSHQVTQMGQEVILRCVPISNHLYFYWYRQILGQKVEFLVSFYNNEISEKSEIFDDQFSVERPDGSNFTLKIRSTKLEDSAMYFCASVTGAGNQPQHFGDGTRLSIL.

The chain uses TRBV28 and TRBJ2-2; 8 nucleotides align to TRBD1. The germline CDR1 and CDR2 sequences are MDHEN and SYDVKM. V was clipped by 6 bases and J by 6 bases; unmatched bases: 9. The CDR3 sequence is 15 residues long. As DNA, the CDR3 is TGTGCCAGCAGGACCCGACAGGGGAGAGCCGGGGAGCTGTTTTTT. Its translation: CASRTRQGRAGELFF. The complete variable domain, with remaining parts taken from reference TRBV28 and TRBJ2-2, reads DVKVTQSSRYLVKRTGEKVFLECVQDMDHENMFWYRQDPGLGLRLIYFSYDVKMKEKGDIPEGYSVSREKKERFSLILESASTNQTSMYLCASRTRQGRAGELFFGEGSRLTVL.

V is TRBV11-2 and J is TRBJ1-2; D is uncertain. V dropped 7 bases and J dropped 11 bases, with 20 bases sitting between them. From germline, CDR1 is SGHAT and CDR2 FQNNGV. The CDR3 is made up of 13 amino acids. CDR3 in amino acids: CASIFRGAMAYTF. CDR3 nucleotides: TGTGCCAGCATCTTCCGGGGAGCTATGGCGTACACCTTC.

The sample holds a few counts of this clonotype. CDR3 DNA: TGTGCCAGCAGCTTGGCCCAGGGAGCCAGCAATCAGCCCCAGCATTTT. Residues: CASSLAQGASNQPQHF. V and J are TRBV5-6 and TRBJ1-5; D is possibly TRBD1 (5 bases). Germline CDR1 and CDR2: SGHDT and YYEEEE. This CDR3 spans 16 amino acids. V lost 0 bases to trimming and J lost 1 base, with 11 bases between them.

Many counts were recorded for this clonotype. J is TRBJ1-5 and V is TRBV11-3; D may be TRBD1 (6 bases). In germline, CDR1 is SGHNT, CDR2 YENEEA. V was trimmed by 1 base and J by 3 bases, leaving 13 bases between them. This CDR3 has 16 amino acids. CDR3 nucleotide sequence: TGTGCCAGCAGCTTAGCCGGGGCAGGGGTCAATCAGCCCCAGCATTTT. Translated: CASSLAGAGVNQPQHF.

This clonotype was seen repeatedly, ten times or more. The chain uses TRBV28 and TRBJ1-2, with unresolved D. The CDR3 has 12 residues. Germline CDR1 and CDR2: MDHEN and SYDVKM. Deletions cut 4 bases from V and 3 bases from J, with 6 bases between. CDR3 DNA: TGTGCCAGCAGTTGGCCTGACTATGGCTACACCTTC. Its translation: CASSWPDYGYTF.

For the CDR3, the DNA is TGTGCCAGTAGAAGGGACTACATATCCTCTAACTATGGCTACACCTTC. It codes for CASRRDYISSNYGYTF. The rearrangement uses TRBV19 and TRBJ1-2, with D maybe TRBD1 (5 bases). Germline V gene data show CDR1 as LNHDA and CDR2 as SQIVND (reference sequence). CDR3 length equals 16 residues. Trimming took 6 bases from V and 0 from J, leaving 17 bases between them.

This clonotype was observed at least ten times. The rearrangement joins TRBV20-1 to TRBJ2-1; 11 bases line up with TRBD2. With V trimmed by 5 bases and J by 12 bases, 9 bases remained unmatched. CDR1 DFQATT and CDR2 SNEGSKA come from the germline V gene (reference sequence). The CDR3 loop spans 13 amino acids. Here the CDR3 reads CSAFTSGSVWQFF. The CDR3 nucleotides are TGCAGTGCTTTTACTAGCGGGAGTGTTTGGCAGTTCTTC.

This clonotype was seen repeatedly, ten times or more. This chain links TRBV30 with TRBJ1-5, with D possibly matching TRBD1 (6 bases). This CDR3 contains 15 residues. V was cut by 3 bases and J by 11 bases, with 23 bases left in between. The V gene's germline CDR1 is GTSNPN and CDR2 SVGIG (reference sequence). The CDR3 nucleotides are TGTGCCTGGAGCCCCGGGGGGGGCTTAATCATAGCCCAGCATTTT. Residues: CAWSPGGGLIIAQHF.

This clonotype was seen ten or more times. The chain combines TRBV27 with TRBJ1-1; perhaps TRBD1 as D (5 bases). The germline V gene has CDR1 MNHEY and CDR2 SMNVEV (reference sequence). This CDR3 is built from 14 residues. V was trimmed by 5 bases and J by 5 bases, leaving 15 bases between them. The CDR3 is CASSPGPEGTEAFF. The CDR3 nucleotides are TGTGCCAGCAGTCCAGGTCCCGAGGGGACTGAAGCTTTCTTT.

A single count supports this clonotype. A read error may be the cause here, since a much bigger clone is one base away. The chain is built from TRBV30 and TRBJ1-5, with TRBD1 identical over 9 bases. Per germline, CDR1 GTSNPN and CDR2 SVGIG (reference sequence). The CDR3 spans 14 residues. The CDR3 sequence is CTWSSGTGYQPQHF. In DNA form, the CDR3 reads TGTACCTGGAGCTCCGGGACAGGGTATCAGCCCCAGCATTTT.